This TCR beta chain was recovered during a study of CD8+ T cells in alopecia areata. Across the study: Female C3H/HeJ mice aged about 7-11 weeks received skin from spontaneously alopecic C3H/HeJ graft donors aged roughly 6-12 months. Overall study results and limits: Scalp sample sequencing also detects resident alphabeta T cells of normal skin. With patients, TCR sharing proved less clear than in mice, a difference possibly related to HLA.

RNA was extracted and reverse transcribed into cDNA as the sequencing template. The assay was immunoSEQ multiplex PCR, and TCRdb's table has in-frame clones only and misses some. There are around 290,000 clones in the sample, none observed a single time. Cutaneous lymph nodes were pooled and cells sorted by CD4, CD8alpha, NKG2D, NKG2ACE and more. Germline CDR1 reads FNHDT; CDR2 reads SITEND (reference sequence). The length of the CDR3 is 11 residues. The sample holds a few counts of this clone. Antigen: not known. These gene names are mouse names. The observed sequence ends 4 residues before the CDR3 terminus, with the missing tail filled in from the germline J gene. Other DNA variants within this sample encode the same CDR3.

Sequenced: CD4+ T cells sorted from a lymph node. V is TRBV19 and J is TRBJ2-5; no definite D call. The receptor was isolated from a C3H/HeJ mouse with alopecia areata. For this strain, the MHC haplotype corresponds to H2-k. CDR3 sequence: CASSIEDTQYF. The sequenced CDR3 bases are TGTGCCAGCAGTATTGAAGAC. The whole variable domain, remainder taken from reference TRBV19 and TRBJ2-5, is GGIITQTPKFLIGQEGQKLTLKCQQNFNHDTMYWYRQDSGKGLRLIYYSITENDLQKGDLSEGYDASREKKSSFSLTVTSAQKNEMAVFLCASSIEDTQYFGPGTRLLVL.